Shown below are 27 T cell receptor beta chains from a single sample sequenced in a study of blood T cell repertoires in COVID-19 (dated by TCRdb to 2020 to 2022). The method was the immunoSEQ multiplex PCR assay. TCRdb retrieved this table from immuneACCESS and kept in-frame rearrangements only. Not all clones are present; in checked studies, unresolved V genes account for under half, and no reason is known for the remainder. A total of 150,000 to 200,000 clones appear in this sample, more than 65% of them only once. The ten largest clones take up under 3% of the sample. Sequenced input: peripheral blood. The receptors derive from a human donor with acute or convalescent COVID-19. The donor label of this sample is uncertain.

This chain uses TRBV28 with TRBJ1-5; TRBD1 is a possible D gene (6 bases). V was pared by 5 bases and J by 4 bases, with 12 bases between. This CDR3 has 14 amino acids. The germline V gene encodes CDR1 MDHEN and CDR2 SYDVKM. The CDR3 nucleotides read TGTGCCAGCAGTGCTGCCAGGGGAAATCAGCCCCAGCATTTT. As protein: CASSAARGNQPQHF. The whole variable domain, remainder taken from reference TRBV28 and TRBJ1-5, is DVKVTQSSRYLVKRTGEKVFLECVQDMDHENMFWYRQDPGLGLRLIYFSYDVKMKEKGDIPEGYSVSREKKERFSLILESASTNQTSMYLCASSAARGNQPQHFGDGTRLSIL.

V is TRBV7-9 and J is TRBJ1-2, with 10 bases matching TRBD1. V lost 5 bases, J lost 5 bases, and 14 bases stayed unmatched. Germline assignment: CDR1 SEHNR and CDR2 FQNEAQ (reference sequence). This CDR3 has 17 residues. The CDR3 here is CASSLQTGGVGLYGYTF. CDR3 nucleotide sequence: TGTGCCAGCAGCCTACAGACAGGGGGCGTGGGTCTATATGGCTACACCTTC. The full variable domain, with the rest looked up from reference TRBV7-9 and TRBJ1-2, is DTGVSQNPRHKITKRGQNVTFRCDPISEHNRLYWYRQTLGQGPEFLTYFQNEAQLEKSRLLSDRFSAERPKGSFSTLEIQRTEQGDSAMYLCASSLQTGGVGLYGYTFGSGTRLTVV.

The CDR3 coding sequence is TGTGCCTGGAGTGTAGTCGGGAGACCCGCCAAAAACATTCAGTACTTC. Its protein product is CAWSVVGRPAKNIQYF. The chain is built from TRBV30 and TRBJ2-4; possibly TRBD2 for D (6 bases). From germline, CDR1 is GTSNPN and CDR2 SVGIG (reference sequence). The length of the CDR3 is 16 residues. Between the trimmed V and J ends, which lost 0 bases and 1 base, there was a span of 13 bases.

V gene TRBV27 combines with J gene TRBJ2-7, with a tentative D call TRBD1 (6 bases). The CDR3 is 13 amino acids. Per germline, CDR1 MNHEY and CDR2 SMNVEV (reference sequence). The V end was cut by 5 bases, the J end by 1 base, with 9 bases between. CDR3 residues: CASSTGWSYEQYF. The CDR3 bases are TGTGCCAGCAGTACAGGGTGGTCCTACGAGCAGTACTTC.

The chain is built from TRBV28 and TRBJ2-3; D is unresolved. This CDR3 has 15 residues. Germline values: CDR1 MDHEN, CDR2 SYDVKM. Deletions cut 3 bases from V and 4 bases from J, with 14 bases between. The CDR3, as DNA: TGTGCCAGCAGTTTGCCCCGGATGGGCGCAGATACGCAGTATTTT. As protein: CASSLPRMGADTQYF.

V and J are TRBV4-2 and TRBJ2-7; 9 bases fit TRBD2. The V segment lost 4 bases and the J segment 5 bases; nucleotides outside the gene matches: 12. This CDR3 region has 16 residues. Germline V lookup: CDR1 LGHNA, CDR2 YNFKEQ. The CDR3, as DNA: TGTGCCAGCAGCCGGGAGGAGCGGGGGGCTGAGAACGAGCAGTACTTC. Translation gives CASSREERGAENEQYF.

V gene TRBV14 combines with J gene TRBJ1-2, with TRBD1 as a possible D gene (5 bases). The V and J ends lost 5 bases and 0 bases respectively, with 13 bases between them. This CDR3 contains 15 residues. Germline V gives CDR1 SGHDN, CDR2 FVKESK. CDR3 region: CASSSPATANYGYTF. Written as DNA, the CDR3 is TGTGCCAGCAGCAGTCCAGCGACAGCTAACTATGGCTACACCTTC.

The rearrangement uses TRBV27 and TRBJ1-5; TRBD1 might be the D (5 bases). The CDR3 covers 16 residues. The germline V and J ends were trimmed by 3 bases and 1 base, with 13 bases remaining between them. Germline CDR1 MNHEY, CDR2 SMNVEV (reference sequence). The CDR3 region has the DNA TGTGCCAGCAGTTTTCTGGGGAAGGGGAGCAATCAGCCCCAGCATTTT. Amino acids: CASSFLGKGSNQPQHF.

This chain joins TRBV28 and TRBJ2-3; 7 bases line up with TRBD1. V dropped 8 bases and J dropped 3; count of bases not matched to a gene: 14. The CDR3 consists of 16 residues. CDR1 is MDHEN, CDR2 SYDVKM, per germline. The CDR3 region is CASLKTAGGITDTQYF. DNA of the CDR3: TGTGCCAGCCTCAAGACGGCAGGGGGTATTACAGATACGCAGTATTTT.

The chain employs TRBV27 and TRBJ1-5, with a possible D match to TRBD1 (5 bases). The ends were cut back, 10 bases at V and 0 bases at J, with 13 bases in the middle. Germline CDR1 is MNHEY and CDR2 is SMNVEV (reference sequence). The CDR3 totals 14 residues. CDR3 sequence (DNA): TGTGCCACCCCCAGGGTTTATAGCAATCAGCCCCAGCATTTT. Translating it yields CATPRVYSNQPQHF.

Only one count was recorded for this clone. This rearrangement joins TRBV3-1 (or the pseudogene TRBV3-2) to TRBJ1-4, with TRBD1 identical over 9 bases. Germline CDR1 and CDR2: LGHDT and YNNKEL (reference sequence). CDR3 length equals 15 residues. Trimming cost V 4 bases and J 3 bases; bases outside gene matches: 3. The CDR3 here is CASSPQGAPNEKLFF. The CDR3 DNA reads as TGTGCCAGCAGCCCACAGGGGGCGCCTAATGAAAAACTGTTTTTT.

In this sample, this clone turned up a few times. V and J are TRBV30 and TRBJ2-2; D possibly corresponds to TRBD2 (6 bases). Germline assignment: CDR1 GTSNPN and CDR2 SVGIG (reference sequence). Trimming cost V 5 bases and J 2 bases, with 21 bases left between them. The CDR3 has 17 residues. The CDR3 spells CAWRNFPGLPNTGELFF. For the CDR3, the DNA is TGTGCCTGGCGCAATTTTCCGGGACTCCCAAACACCGGGGAGCTGTTTTTT.

This rearrangement joins TRBV5-1 to TRBJ2-1, with D perhaps TRBD2 (5 bases). This CDR3 has 13 residues. Trimming removed 0 bases from V and 9 bases from J, with 10 bases in between. CDR1 and CDR2 (germline): SGHRS, YFSETQ. The CDR3 DNA follows: TGCGCCAGCAGCTTGGCCCCCGAGGGTGAGCAGTTCTTC. This codes for CASSLAPEGEQFF. Based on the CDR3 plus reference TRBV5-1 and TRBJ2-1, the full variable domain is KAGVTQTPRYLIKTRGQQVTLSCSPISGHRSVSWYQQTPGQGLQFLFEYFSETQRNKGNFPGRFSGRQFSNSRSEMNVSTLELGDSALYLCASSLAPEGEQFFGPGTRLTVL.

The V call is TRBV27, the J call TRBJ1-2; TRBD1 matches at 7 bases. The CDR3 has 16 residues. Germline V CDR1 and CDR2: MNHEY, SMNVEV (reference sequence). With V trimmed by 6 bases and J by 4 bases, 14 bases remained unmatched. CDR3 residues: CASRGRVWDSPYGYTF. The CDR3 DNA follows: TGTGCCAGCAGGGGAAGGGTTTGGGACAGCCCCTATGGCTACACCTTC.

Of note for this clone: Within the sample, other DNA sequences also encode this same CDR3. The CDR3 loop reads CASSLGTANSPLHF. The CDR3 bases are TGCGCCAGCAGCTTGGGGACAGCGAATTCACCCCTCCACTTT. The chain couples TRBV5-1 to TRBJ1-6; the D gene is possibly TRBD1 (6 bases). The CDR3 contains 14 residues. Germline assignment: CDR1 SGHRS and CDR2 YFSETQ. The ends were cut back, 0 bases at V and 7 bases at J, with 8 bases in the middle.

The chain links TRBV28 to TRBJ2-4; D is perhaps TRBD1 (6 bases). This CDR3 is built from 14 residues. Germline values: CDR1 MDHEN, CDR2 SYDVKM. Trimming removed 8 bases at V and 0 bases at J, with 11 bases between. The CDR3 DNA reads as TGTGCCAGCGCAGGGGTCGTAGCCAAAAACATTCAGTACTTC. This encodes CASAGVVAKNIQYF.

This clone was observed a single time. The chain employs TRBV5-1 and TRBJ1-2; the match to TRBD1 covers 8 bases. The V and J ends lost 4 bases and 3 bases, in that order; junction bases with no gene match: 11. There are 16 residues in the CDR3. From germline, CDR1 is SGHRS and CDR2 YFSETQ. The CDR3 DNA follows: TGCGCCAGCAGCCCAGGACAGGGAAAGGGAGACTATGGCTACACCTTC. Encoded protein: CASSPGQGKGDYGYTF.

V usage is TRBV6-6 and J usage is TRBJ2-4, with D unresolved. Germline CDR1 MNHNY, CDR2 SVGAGI (reference sequence). There are 15 residues in the CDR3. V lost 3 bases, J lost 0 bases, and 9 bases lay in between. CDR3 loop: CASSYEVLAKNIQYF. The CDR3 coding sequence is TGTGCCAGCAGTTATGAGGTCCTAGCCAAAAACATTCAGTACTTC.

As regards this clone: One end of the junction does not line up with germline, which may come from a read error. The chain is built from TRBV14 and TRBJ1-4; 11 bases match TRBD1. This CDR3 is built from 15 residues. Looked up from germline, CDR1 is SGHDN and CDR2 is FVKESK. The CDR3 DNA sequence: TGTGCCAGCAGCGGACAGGGGGCGTATAATCAAAAACTGTTTTTT. Residues: CASSGQGAYNQKLFF.

This chain uses TRBV7-6 with TRBJ1-6; tentatively, D is TRBD1 (5 bases). From germline, CDR1 is SGHVS and CDR2 FNYEAQ. V lost 8 bases and J lost 5, with 7 bases in between. The CDR3 loop spans 12 amino acids. The CDR3 DNA follows: TGTGCCAGCTCGGGGGATAATTCACCCCTCCACTTT. Translated, it gives CASSGDNSPLHF.

This clone has a count of ten or more. This rearrangement joins TRBV19 to TRBJ2-1, with 14 bases identical to TRBD2. The CDR3 extends over 14 amino acids. V lost 9 bases to trimming and J lost 8 bases; unmatched junction nucleotides: 6. CDR1 is LNHDA, CDR2 SQIVND, per germline (reference sequence). The DNA for the CDR3 is TGTGCCAGGGCCGGGACTAGCGGGAGCCATGAGCAGTTCTTC. Protein: CARAGTSGSHEQFF.

Only one count was recorded for this clone. The rearrangement links TRBV7-8 to TRBJ2-7; possibly TRBD2 for D (5 bases). The CDR3 totals 15 residues. Deletions cut 6 bases from V and 3 bases from J, with 18 bases between. The germline gives CDR1 SGHVS, CDR2 FQNEAQ. The DNA of the CDR3 is TGTGCCAGCAGTACCCCAGGAGAGGGAATCTACGAGCAGTACTTC. This codes for CASSTPGEGIYEQYF.

This clone was observed once. The chain employs TRBV28 and TRBJ2-5; 10 bases fit TRBD1. Germline CDR1 MDHEN, CDR2 SYDVKM. J gave up 5 bases and V 2 bases, and 5 bases lay outside the gene matches. The CDR3 spans 15 residues. The CDR3 reads CASSLPDRGRETQYF. DNA for the CDR3: TGTGCCAGCAGTTTACCTGACAGGGGGCGGGAGACCCAGTACTTC. Variable domain in full (rest from reference TRBV28 and TRBJ2-5): DVKVTQSSRYLVKRTGEKVFLECVQDMDHENMFWYRQDPGLGLRLIYFSYDVKMKEKGDIPEGYSVSREKKERFSLILESASTNQTSMYLCASSLPDRGRETQYFGPGTRLLVL.

The V gene is TRBV27, the J gene TRBJ2-3; D ambiguous. V shed 5 bases and J shed 1 base, with 7 bases lying between them. CDR1 is MNHEY and CDR2 is SMNVEV in the germline V gene (reference sequence). This CDR3 contains 13 residues. The CDR3 region is CASSGPGTDTQYF. CDR3 nucleotide sequence: TGTGCCAGCAGTGGGCCGGGCACAGATACGCAGTATTTT.

This clone was detected only a few times. The chain carries TRBV5-1 and TRBJ1-2; 8 bases match TRBD1. The CDR3 is made up of 15 amino acids. CDR1 is SGHRS, CDR2 YFSETQ, per germline. Trimming took 1 base from V and 2 from J; bases not matched to a gene: 4. CDR3 protein: CASSLSGGQNYGYTF. Written as DNA, the CDR3 is TGCGCCAGCAGCTTGTCAGGGGGCCAGAACTATGGCTACACCTTC.

The chain carries TRBV7-3 and TRBJ2-1, with TRBD2 identical over 10 bases. J gave up 4 bases and V 5 bases, and 11 bases lay outside the gene matches. This CDR3 has 17 amino acids. Germline assignment: CDR1 SGHTA and CDR2 FQGTGA. The CDR3 sequence: CASSPTGVAGGYNEQFF. As DNA, the CDR3 is TGTGCCAGCAGCCCTACAGGGGTAGCGGGGGGTTACAATGAGCAGTTCTTC.

The V gene is TRBV30, the J gene TRBJ2-5; TRBD1 might be the D (5 bases). This CDR3 contains 13 residues. Germline CDR1 and CDR2: GTSNPN and SVGIG (reference sequence). Deletions cut 2 bases from V and 0 bases from J, with 7 bases between. CDR3 protein: CAWSQTDQETQYF. In DNA form, the CDR3 reads TGTGCCTGGAGTCAGACAGACCAAGAGACCCAGTACTTC.